This T cell receptor (beta chain) was retrieved from a study of regulatory T cells in long-lasting Graves disease. Time point defined: newly diagnosed GD, antithyroid drugs for less than 3 months. PBMCs were the source of the RNA used for TCR sequencing. Graves' disease diagnosis used American Thyroid Association guidelines. Sequencing libraries for TCR beta were prepared with iRepertoire HTBI primers and Arm-PCR of CDR3 regions. TCRdb reanalysed the multiplex PCR reads using MiXCR and keeps one entry per CDR3 protein. The table includes hundreds of thousands of distinct CDR3 sequences, approximately 15% detected once. Note on this clonotype: Its antigen remains unknown.

Study-level results: Comparison showed that persistent patients shared more public clonotypes (fewer than 3,000) than new patients (966). Persistent disease was associated with favored TRBV28 usage and with favored use of TRBJ1-2 and TRBJ2-5.

The CDR3 has 15 residues. V lost 7 bases, J lost 2 bases, and 18 bases lay in between. The V gene's germline CDR1 is MDHEN and CDR2 SYDVKM. These records were also assigned to another study, of T cells in Graves' hyperthyroidism and ophthalmopathy.

V is TRBV28 and J is TRBJ2-7; weak D call: TRBD1 (6 bases). The clonotype was recovered from a man aged 35-49 years with Graves disease. The sample in question was peripheral blood mononuclear cells (PBMCs), obtained at new diagnosis, from a patient treated with antithyroid drugs. Here the CDR3 DNA reads TGTGCCAGCAACTCACCGGGACAACCGCCCTACGAGCAGTACTTC. This gives the protein CASNSPGQPPYEQYF.